Each of the 20 T cell receptor beta chains below was sequenced from the same sample in a study of T cell repertoires in cytomegalovirus infection. No antigen is known for these receptors. One entry per CDR3 protein, called by TCRdb with MiXCR from the reads. The sample yields fewer than 900,000 distinct CDR3 sequences, roughly 29% seen once. This specimen was cultured CD8+ T cells from PBMCs, taken from culture after CMV antigen stimulation. The source of these receptors is a human donor in good health (CMV status not recorded). Some clones in this sample may be carry-over from other donors' samples.

This chain connects TRBV2 to TRBJ2-1; 11 positions agree with TRBD2. There are 15 residues in the CDR3. Germline CDR1 is SNHLY and CDR2 is FYNNEI. The J segment lost 10 bases and the V segment lost 4 bases, leaving 9 bases of the junction unmatched. The CDR3 region has the DNA TGTGCCAGCAGTGGAGGTAGCGGGGGGGCGGGGGAGCAGTTCTTC. Translating gives CASSGGSGGAGEQFF. Using reference TRBV2 and TRBJ2-1 for the parts outside the CDR3, the full variable domain is EPEVTQTPSHQVTQMGQEVILRCVPISNHLYFYWYRQILGQKVEFLVSFYNNEISEKSEIFDDQFSVERPDGSNFTLKIRSTKLEDSAMYFCASSGGSGGAGEQFFGPGTRLTVL.

The sample holds many counts of this clonotype. The rearrangement joins TRBV7-9 to TRBJ2-1, with unresolved D. The V gene lost 7 bases and the J gene lost 7 bases, with 11 bases spanning the gap. The CDR3 is made up of 12 amino acids. Germline V gene sequence: CDR1 SEHNR, CDR2 FQNEAQ (reference sequence). The CDR3 protein is CASTRLTNEQFF. In DNA form, the CDR3 reads TGTGCCAGCACGCGGCTTACAAATGAGCAGTTCTTC. The variable domain in full, with the rest retrieved from reference TRBV7-9 and TRBJ2-1, is DTGVSQNPRHKITKRGQNVTFRCDPISEHNRLYWYRQTLGQGPEFLTYFQNEAQLEKSRLLSDRFSAERPKGSFSTLEIQRTEQGDSAMYLCASTRLTNEQFFGPGTRLTVL.

This clonotype was seen a handful of times. The CDR3 here is CASSPHGLAGGHNEQFF. CDR3 nucleotide sequence: TGTGCCAGCAGCCCTCATGGACTAGCGGGGGGGCACAATGAGCAGTTCTTC. The chain recombines TRBV14 with TRBJ2-1, with 15 bases matching TRBD2. The CDR3 extends over 17 amino acids. Germline trimming cut 4 bases from V and 5 bases from J; bases unmatched to any gene: 6. The V gene's germline CDR1 is SGHDN and CDR2 FVKESK.

This clonotype was seen a few times. The CDR3 DNA reads TGTGCCAGCGTTGGGGATACGCAGTATTTT. Its protein is CASVGDTQYF. The chain recombines TRBV27 with TRBJ2-3; no reliable D call. The V end lost 8 bases, the J end lost 6 bases, and 6 bases lay between the germline ends. The germline CDR1 and CDR2 sequences are MNHEY and SMNVEV (reference sequence). CDR3 size: 10 residues.

Regarding this clonotype: A single base separates this from a much larger clone, so it may be a read error. The chain carries TRBV7-8 and TRBJ2-6, with no clear D. The V end lost 3 bases, the J end lost 0 bases, and 6 bases lay between the germline ends. There are 15 residues in the CDR3. CDR1 is SGHVS, CDR2 FQNEAQ, per germline. Written as DNA, the CDR3 is TGTGCCAGCAGCTTCTGGGACTCTGGGGCCAACGTCCTGACTTTC. This codes for CASSFWDSGANVLTF.

This clonotype was seen only a few times. The chain recombines TRBV6-6 with TRBJ2-7, with TRBD2 matching over 7 bases. The germline V gene has CDR1 MNHNY and CDR2 SVGAGI (reference sequence). The CDR3 has 16 amino acids. J gave up 5 bases and V 2 bases, and 12 bases lay outside the gene matches. The CDR3 region has the DNA TGTGCCAGCAGTTACGCCCCGGGGGGAATACCGAACGAGCAGTACTTC. The encoded protein is CASSYAPGGIPNEQYF.

The chain joins TRBV11-3 to TRBJ2-2; TRBD2 agrees at 7 bases. The CDR3 has 16 amino acids. Per germline, CDR1 SGHNT and CDR2 YENEEA. V lost 2 bases and J lost 6; bases outside the gene matches: 9. CDR3 nucleotide sequence: TGTGCCAGCAGCTTATCTAGCGGACTCCGATCCGGGGAGCTGTTTTTT. Translated, it gives CASSLSSGLRSGELFF.

V and J are TRBV6-8 and TRBJ2-3; D unclear. The V end was cut by 9 bases, the J end by 4 bases, with 8 bases between. The CDR3 contains 11 residues. The germline gives CDR1 MNHGY, CDR2 SAAAGT. This CDR3 reads CASVRADTQYF. The CDR3 nucleotides are TGTGCCAGTGTTCGTGCAGATACGCAGTATTTT.

The chain uses TRBV18 and TRBJ2-5, with a tentative D call TRBD2 (6 bases). Germline CDR1 is KGHSH and CDR2 is LQKENI. The CDR3 has 15 residues. Deletions cut 3 bases from V and 3 bases from J, with 14 bases between. The CDR3 region is CASSPPSPGEETQYF. CDR3 DNA: TGTGCCAGCTCACCCCCAAGTCCGGGGGAAGAGACCCAGTACTTC.

The table lists this clonotype with a few counts. The rearrangement links TRBV12-3 or TRBV12-4 to TRBJ1-1; no clear D gene. The germline V and J ends were trimmed by 5 bases and 2 bases, with 9 bases remaining between them. The CDR3 covers 13 residues. This CDR3 is CASSAPVNTEAFF. CDR3 coding DNA: TGTGCCAGCAGTGCCCCCGTTAACACTGAAGCTTTCTTT.

This clonotype has just a few counts. The V and J genes are TRBV7-4 and TRBJ2-7; 8 nucleotides align to TRBD2. CDR1 is SGHVT and CDR2 is SQSDAQ in the germline V gene. This CDR3 is built from 13 residues. V shed 5 bases, J shed 3 bases, and the junction held 3 bases outside the gene matches. The CDR3 DNA is TGTGCCAGCAGCGGGGGGACTAGCTACGAGCAGTACGTC. Translation gives CASSGGTSYEQYV.

This clonotype was seen a handful of times. The rearrangement uses TRBV7-9 and TRBJ1-5; 8 positions agree with TRBD1. This CDR3 contains 15 residues. Germline V gene sequence: CDR1 SEHNR, CDR2 FQNEAQ (reference sequence). Unmatched junction bases numbered 6, after V lost 5 bases and J lost 3 bases. The CDR3 DNA reads as TGTGCCAGCAGCATCGGGACAGGCCCCAATCAGCCCCAGCATTTT. Its protein is CASSIGTGPNQPQHF.

V and J are TRBV20-1 and TRBJ2-5; D is uncertain. This CDR3 has 15 amino acids. Trimming took 2 bases from V and 5 from J, leaving 18 bases between them. Looked up from germline, CDR1 is DFQATT and CDR2 is SNEGSKA (reference sequence). CDR3 nucleotides: TGCAGTGCTAGAACCCCCGGTGGGGATGCGGAGACCCAGTACTTC. It specifies CSARTPGGDAETQYF.

This chain joins TRBV2 and TRBJ2-7; 10 positions match TRBD1. There are 15 residues in the CDR3. V dropped 11 bases and J dropped 5; count of bases not matched to a gene: 15. Germline loops: CDR1 SNHLY, CDR2 FYNNEI. CDR3 coding DNA: TGTGCCGTGTCCCTTCGGGACAGGGGAAAACACGAGCAGTACGTC. Translated, it gives CAVSLRDRGKHEQYV.

V and J are TRBV6-6 and TRBJ1-1; no clear D. This CDR3 has 14 residues. Germline V CDR1 and CDR2: MNHNY, SVGAGI (reference sequence). V was trimmed by 4 bases and J by 1 base, leaving 10 bases between them. CDR3 residues: CASSLGNANTEAFF. CDR3 sequence (DNA): TGTGCCAGCAGTTTGGGCAACGCGAACACTGAAGCTTTCTTT.

In regard to this clonotype: Just one base apart from a much larger clone, this may be a read error. V and J are TRBV6-1 and TRBJ1-5, with no clear D. CDR1 MNHNS and CDR2 SASEGT come from the germline V gene. The CDR3 extends over 13 amino acids. V lost 6 bases to trimming and J lost 0 bases, with 6 bases between them. The CDR3 reads CASREYSNQPQHF. The CDR3 nucleotides read TGTGCCAGCAGAGAATATAGCAATCAGCCCCAGCATTTT.

This chain uses TRBV3-1 with TRBJ2-5; TRBD2 might be the D (5 bases). Deletions cut 2 bases from V and 4 bases from J, with 14 bases between. The V gene's germline CDR1 is LGHDT and CDR2 YNNKEL (reference sequence). CDR3 size: 15 residues. This chain's CDR3 is CASSQSTIRTETQYF. The CDR3 region has the DNA TGTGCCAGCAGCCAATCGACTATCCGGACAGAGACCCAGTACTTC.

The chain recombines TRBV5-6 with TRBJ2-5, with D unresolved. The CDR3 is 13 residues long. V shed 4 bases and J shed 3 bases, with 10 bases lying between them. In germline, CDR1 is SGHDT, CDR2 YYEEEE. The DNA of the CDR3 is TGTGCCAGCAGCCCCCCAGTGGAAGAGACCCAGTACTTC. The encoded protein is CASSPPVEETQYF.

J is TRBJ2-5 and V is TRBV12-3 or TRBV12-4, with D unresolved. The germline V and J ends were trimmed by 0 bases and 2 bases, with 22 bases remaining between them. This CDR3 has 19 residues. CDR3 in DNA: TGTGCCAGCAGTTTAGCGCTCTCCACCCCGCGGCAAAATCAAGAGACCCAGTACTTC. It yields the protein CASSLALSTPRQNQETQYF.

The chain has TRBV11-2 and TRBJ2-7; D is uncertain. Trimming removed 4 bases from V and 3 bases from J, with 4 bases in between. The CDR3 extends over 11 amino acids. Per germline, CDR1 SGHAT and CDR2 FQNNGV. The CDR3 region is CASSSIYEQYF. CDR3 DNA: TGTGCCAGCAGCTCGATCTACGAGCAGTACTTC.